Each of the 24 T cell receptor beta chains below was sequenced from the same sample in a study of blood T cells in healthy people across ages. Next came a second PCR, run for about 7 to 12 cycles, which used a sample-barcoded 5' primer along with a J-beta primer mix. MiXCR, applied by TCRdb to the 5' RACE reads, yields one record per CDR3 protein. The sample yields about 640,000 distinct CDR3 sequences, around 54% seen once. Material: blood. The receptors come from a man aged 55 to 70 in good health.

The V call is TRBV28, the J call TRBJ2-5, with 8 bases lining up with TRBD1. Germline CDR1 reads MDHEN; CDR2 reads SYDVKM. The CDR3 consists of 15 residues. The junction had 4 bases not matched to a gene; V was cut back by 2 bases and J by 2 bases. CDR3 coding DNA: TGTGCCAGCAGTTTACGACAGGGGAAACAAGAGACCCAGTACTTC. Residues: CASSLRQGKQETQYF.

This clonotype turned up a few times. The V gene is TRBV28, the J gene TRBJ2-7; 8 nucleotides match TRBD1. CDR3 size: 14 residues. The V and J ends lost 4 bases and 7 bases, in that order; junction bases with no gene match: 9. CDR1 MDHEN and CDR2 SYDVKM come from the germline V gene. The CDR3 here is CASSSPGQAREQYF. The CDR3 DNA reads TGTGCCAGCAGTTCGCCGGGACAGGCACGGGAGCAGTACTTC.

A few counts support this clonotype. The chain recombines TRBV7-2 with TRBJ2-7; the match to TRBD1 covers 7 bases. Gene TRBJ2-5 matches the end of the DNA better, so the J call may be wrong. CDR3 length equals 16 residues. Germline V gene data show CDR1 as SGHTA and CDR2 as FQGNSA. The CDR3 coding sequence is TGTGCCAGCAGCTTAGCTCGCGGGCAGGGGGAAGAGACCCAGTACTTC. Translated, it gives CASSLARGQGEETQYF.

The chain employs TRBV24-1 and TRBJ2-1; D is uncertain. Germline CDR1 and CDR2: KGHDR and SFDVKD. CDR3 size: 14 residues. The ends were cut back, 7 bases at V and 7 bases at J, with 16 bases in the middle. CDR3 sequence: CATRPTASGNEQFF. The CDR3 DNA is TGTGCCACCAGACCGACCGCCTCGGGTAATGAGCAGTTCTTC.

Here the CDR3 reads CASRAGRNIQYF. The CDR3 DNA is TGTGCCAGCAGGGCAGGGCGGAACATTCAGTACTTC. The V call is TRBV28, the J call TRBJ2-4; tentatively, D is TRBD1 (5 bases). V lost 6 bases and J 7 bases, leaving 10 bases between the germline ends. In germline, CDR1 is MDHEN, CDR2 SYDVKM. This CDR3 region has 12 residues.

This clonotype was picked up one time. The genes are TRBV12-3 or TRBV12-4 and TRBJ1-2; D uncertain. Trimming pared 7 bases from V and 3 bases from J, leaving 21 bases between. CDR3 length: 16 residues. This chain's CDR3 is CASTTLARNGYYGYTF. The CDR3 nucleotides read TGTGCCAGCACCACCCTAGCTCGCAACGGTTACTATGGCTACACCTTC.

The genes are TRBV6-6 and TRBJ1-2; tentatively, D is TRBD1 (5 bases). This CDR3 spans 13 amino acids. Germline CDR1 and CDR2: MNHNY and SVGAGI (reference sequence). V lost 2 bases and J lost 4, with 8 bases in between. This CDR3 is CASSYGGGYGYTF. DNA for the CDR3: TGTGCCAGCAGTTACGGGGGGGGCTATGGCTACACCTTC.

This clonotype was seen only a few times. The chain combines TRBV12-3 or TRBV12-4 with TRBJ2-5; D is ambiguous. V lost 6 bases and J lost 11, with 28 bases in between. This CDR3 has 16 residues. CDR3 DNA: TGTGCCAGCAGCTCAGGTTTGGGAAGGGCCCACAATGAGCAGTACTTC. Translating gives CASSSGLGRAHNEQYF.

The rearrangement links TRBV7-9 to TRBJ2-7; perhaps TRBD2 as D (6 bases). This CDR3 comprises 15 residues. With 5 bases removed from V and 10 bases from J, the gap between germline ends came to 24 bases. The germline gives CDR1 SEHNR, CDR2 FQNEAQ (reference sequence). CDR3 nucleotide sequence: TGTGCCAGCAGCCCGCGGGGTAGCGCGGAAGAGGCCCAGTACTTC. Translation: CASSPRGSAEEAQYF.

This chain uses TRBV29-1 with TRBJ2-1, with D perhaps matching TRBD1 or TRBD2 (5 bases each). The J call could be wrong; TRBJ2-7 is a better fit for the DNA end. The CDR3 contains 14 residues. Per germline, CDR1 SQVTM and CDR2 ANQGSEA. For the CDR3, the DNA is TGCAGCGTTTCCCGGGACCCCAGTATGAATGAGCAGTACTTC. Translated, it gives CSVSRDPSMNEQYF.

This clonotype was counted between two and nine times. The chain links TRBV7-6 to TRBJ1-6; the D is unclear. Germline CDR1 SGHVS, CDR2 FNYEAQ. The CDR3 loop spans 18 amino acids. Trimming pared 2 bases from V and 3 bases from J, leaving 17 bases between. CDR3 residues: CASSLRRHSQGYNSPLHF. In DNA, the CDR3 is TGTGCCAGCAGCTTAAGGCGACATTCTCAAGGCTATAATTCACCCCTCCACTTT.

The rearrangement uses TRBV5-1 and TRBJ2-2; tentative D call: TRBD2 (7 bases). V was shortened by 0 bases and J by 4 bases, with 13 bases between the two germline ends. The germline V gene has CDR1 SGHRS and CDR2 YFSETQ. The CDR3 spans 16 residues. CDR3: CASSLDARGPTGELFF. CDR3 coding DNA: TGCGCCAGCAGCTTGGATGCGCGGGGGCCCACCGGGGAGCTGTTTTTT.

V is TRBV4-1 and J is TRBJ2-5; D may be TRBD1 (5 bases). The CDR3 extends over 14 amino acids. The V gene's germline CDR1 is MGHRA and CDR2 YSYEKL. V was cut by 2 bases and J by 11 bases, with 18 bases left in between. The CDR3 protein is CASSQTRPRGEQYF. The CDR3 DNA is TGCGCCAGCAGCCAAACCCGCCCAAGGGGTGAGCAGTACTTC.

V is TRBV20-1 and J is TRBJ2-5; TRBD2 agrees at 11 bases. With V trimmed by 7 bases and J by 2 bases, 6 bases remained unmatched. There are 14 residues in the CDR3. Germline-derived CDR1 and CDR2 are DFQATT and SNEGSKA (reference sequence). Here the CDR3 reads CSGTSGGWQETQYF. CDR3 nucleotide sequence: TGCAGTGGTACTAGCGGGGGTTGGCAAGAGACCCAGTACTTC.

The V gene is TRBV21-1, the J gene TRBJ2-7; the table's D gene call, TRBD2, was not cross checked with the DNA. TRBV21-1 is a listed pseudogene. This CDR3 has 13 amino acids. CDR3 residues: CAIGGDLSNEQYF. The CDR3, as DNA: TGTGCCATCGGGGGGGATCTTTCGAACGAGCAGTACTTC.

CDR3 DNA: TGTGCCAGCAGCCAAGACGCGAGACTAGCGGGGGGTGAGACCCAGTACTTC. This codes for CASSQDARLAGGETQYF. The chain has TRBV3-1 and TRBJ2-5; 13 positions match TRBD2. The junction had 6 bases not matched to a gene; V was cut back by 0 bases and J by 5 bases. The CDR3 covers 17 residues. CDR1 is LGHDT and CDR2 is YNNKEL in the germline V gene (reference sequence).

This clonotype was counted at least ten times. The chain links TRBV28 to TRBJ2-1; 11 positions agree with TRBD2. The germline gives CDR1 MDHEN, CDR2 SYDVKM. CDR3 size: 16 residues. V shed 0 bases, J shed 9 bases, and the junction held 7 bases outside the gene matches. The CDR3 DNA sequence: TGTGCCAGCAGTTTATGGACTAGCGGGGCCAGGGGTGAGCAGTTCTTC. Residues: CASSLWTSGARGEQFF.

This rearrangement joins TRBV5-1 to TRBJ2-5; D is unclear. Trimming removed 4 bases at V and 8 bases at J, with 15 bases between. CDR1 is SGHRS and CDR2 is YFSETQ in the germline V gene. The CDR3 has 13 amino acids. The CDR3 region is CASSVPGAGTQYF. CDR3 bases: TGCGCCAGCAGCGTGCCGGGTGCAGGAACCCAGTACTTC.

V gene TRBV3-1 combines with J gene TRBJ2-5; TRBD2 matches 8 bases. CDR3 size: 15 residues. In germline, CDR1 is LGHDT, CDR2 YNNKEL (reference sequence). The V segment lost 6 bases and the J segment 7 bases; nucleotides outside the gene matches: 13. CDR3 in amino acids: CASRGLPSGSRTQYF. CDR3 DNA: TGTGCCAGCAGGGGTCTTCCTAGCGGGTCCCGGACCCAGTACTTC.

This chain uses TRBV14 with TRBJ2-1; TRBD1 aligns across 9 bases. The CDR3 runs to 13 residues. The germline CDR1 and CDR2 sequences are SGHDN and FVKESK. Trimming removed 3 bases from V and 7 bases from J; junction bases left unmatched: 1. CDR3 nucleotides: TGTGCCAGCAGCCAGACAGGGGGGAATGAGCAGTTCTTC. Amino acids: CASSQTGGNEQFF.

To note about this clonotype: This may stem from a read error, because a much larger clone lies one nucleotide away. The V gene is TRBV7-9, the J gene TRBJ2-3, with D hard to call. CDR3 length: 11 amino acids. Germline V lookup: CDR1 SEHNR, CDR2 FQNEAQ (reference sequence). The CDR3 protein is CAGSSPNKQYF. CDR3 sequence (DNA): TGTGCCGGCAGCTCCCCCAACAAGCAGTATTTT. Combining the CDR3 with reference TRBV7-9 and TRBJ2-3 gives the whole variable domain DTGVSQNPRHKITKRGQNVTFRCDPISEHNRLYWYRQTLGQGPEFLTYFQNEAQLEKSRLLSDRFSAERPKGSFSTLEIQRTEQGDSAMYLCAGSSPNKQYFGPGTRLTVL.

The table lists this clonotype with a count of one. The V and J genes are TRBV20-1 and TRBJ2-1, with a possible D match to TRBD1 (7 bases). Trimming shortened V by 3 bases and J by 6 bases, and 21 bases separated the two germline ends. The CDR3 loop spans 16 amino acids. Germline CDR1 is DFQATT and CDR2 is SNEGSKA (reference sequence). This chain's CDR3 is CSARAGGFGFVNEQFF. CDR3 bases: TGCAGTGCTAGGGCAGGGGGGTTCGGTTTCGTCAATGAGCAGTTCTTC.

The chain employs TRBV20-1 and TRBJ2-7, with 7 positions matching TRBD2. CDR1 and CDR2 (germline): DFQATT, SNEGSKA (reference sequence). J was trimmed by 5 bases and V by 6 bases; bases with no gene match: 13. The CDR3 is made up of 14 amino acids. CDR3 region: CSAERDPYSDEQYF. The CDR3 DNA sequence: TGCAGTGCCGAGCGGGACCCATATAGCGACGAGCAGTACTTC.

The chain links TRBV24-1 to TRBJ2-7; D ambiguous. The CDR3 loop spans 10 amino acids. With 8 bases removed from V and 4 bases from J, the gap between germline ends came to 5 bases. Germline V gene sequence: CDR1 KGHDR, CDR2 SFDVKD. CDR3 in amino acids: CATTKYEQYF. Written as DNA, the CDR3 is TGTGCCACCACGAAGTACGAGCAGTACTTC.